Following are 2 T cell receptor beta chains from one sample sequenced in a study of shared clonotypes between healthy human individuals. Libraries were prepared by immunoSEQ multiplex PCR; TCRdb keeps only in-frame clonotypes and omits some of them. The data show about 2.2 million clones, 85% to 95% seen once. Terminally differentiated effector memory CD45RA+ cells were excluded from the naive CD8 cells, which were CD45RO-negative and positively selected for CCR7. Sequenced: naive CD8+ T cells from PBMCs. These TCRs come from a young man in good health. Some clones in this sample may be carry-over from other donors' samples.

Of note for this clone: The sample has other DNA sequences that encode this CDR3 too. The chain links TRBV14 to TRBJ2-7; D is undetermined. CDR3 length: 13 amino acids. Germline CDR1 SGHDN, CDR2 FVKESK. The ends were cut back, 0 bases at V and 4 bases at J, with 7 bases in the middle. The CDR3 here is CASSQDGSYEQYF. The CDR3 coding sequence is TGTGCCAGCAGCCAAGATGGAAGTTACGAGCAGTACTTC.

V and J are TRBV7-2 and TRBJ2-5, with 8 bases lining up with TRBD2. Trimming cost V 3 bases and J 4 bases; bases outside gene matches: 7. Germline V gene data show CDR1 as SGHTA and CDR2 as FQGNSA. The CDR3 extends over 15 amino acids. The CDR3 loop is CASSFEPLAGETQYF. The CDR3 DNA follows: TGTGCCAGCAGCTTTGAACCTCTAGCGGGAGAGACCCAGTACTTC.